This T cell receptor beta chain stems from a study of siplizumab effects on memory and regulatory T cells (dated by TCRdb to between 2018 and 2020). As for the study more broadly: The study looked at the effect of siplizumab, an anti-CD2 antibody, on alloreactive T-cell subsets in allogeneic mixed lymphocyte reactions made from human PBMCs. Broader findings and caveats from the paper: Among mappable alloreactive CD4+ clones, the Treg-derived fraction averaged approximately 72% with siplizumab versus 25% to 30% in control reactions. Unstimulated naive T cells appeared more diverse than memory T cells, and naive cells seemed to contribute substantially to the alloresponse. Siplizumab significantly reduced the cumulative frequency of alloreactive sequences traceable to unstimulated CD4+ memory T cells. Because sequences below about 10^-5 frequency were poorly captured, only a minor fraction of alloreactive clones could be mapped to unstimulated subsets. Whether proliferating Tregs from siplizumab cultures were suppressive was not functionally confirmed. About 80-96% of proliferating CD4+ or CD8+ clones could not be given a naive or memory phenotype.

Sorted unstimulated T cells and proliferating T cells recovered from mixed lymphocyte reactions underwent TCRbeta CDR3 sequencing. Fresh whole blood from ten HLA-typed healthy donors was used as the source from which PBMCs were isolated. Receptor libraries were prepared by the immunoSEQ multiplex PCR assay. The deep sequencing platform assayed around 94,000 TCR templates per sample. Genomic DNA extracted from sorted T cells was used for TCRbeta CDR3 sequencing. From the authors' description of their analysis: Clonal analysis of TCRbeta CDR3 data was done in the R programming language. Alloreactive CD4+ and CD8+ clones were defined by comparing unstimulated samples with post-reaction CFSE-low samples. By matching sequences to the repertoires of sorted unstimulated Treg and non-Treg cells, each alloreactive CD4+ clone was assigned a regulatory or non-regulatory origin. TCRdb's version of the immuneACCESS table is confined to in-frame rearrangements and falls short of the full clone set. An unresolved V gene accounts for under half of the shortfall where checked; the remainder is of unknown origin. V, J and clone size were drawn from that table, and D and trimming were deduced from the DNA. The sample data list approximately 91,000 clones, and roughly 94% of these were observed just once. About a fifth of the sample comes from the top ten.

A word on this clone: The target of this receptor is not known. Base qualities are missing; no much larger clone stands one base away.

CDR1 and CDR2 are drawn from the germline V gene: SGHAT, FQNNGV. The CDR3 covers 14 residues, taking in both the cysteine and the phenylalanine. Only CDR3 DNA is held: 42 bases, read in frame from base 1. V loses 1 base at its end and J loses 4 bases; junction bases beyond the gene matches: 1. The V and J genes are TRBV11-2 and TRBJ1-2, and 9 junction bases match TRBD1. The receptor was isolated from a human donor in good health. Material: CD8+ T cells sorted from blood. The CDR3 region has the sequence CASSLGTGAYGYTF. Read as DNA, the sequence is TGTGCCAGCAGCTTAGGGACAGGGGCCTATGGCTACACCTTC.